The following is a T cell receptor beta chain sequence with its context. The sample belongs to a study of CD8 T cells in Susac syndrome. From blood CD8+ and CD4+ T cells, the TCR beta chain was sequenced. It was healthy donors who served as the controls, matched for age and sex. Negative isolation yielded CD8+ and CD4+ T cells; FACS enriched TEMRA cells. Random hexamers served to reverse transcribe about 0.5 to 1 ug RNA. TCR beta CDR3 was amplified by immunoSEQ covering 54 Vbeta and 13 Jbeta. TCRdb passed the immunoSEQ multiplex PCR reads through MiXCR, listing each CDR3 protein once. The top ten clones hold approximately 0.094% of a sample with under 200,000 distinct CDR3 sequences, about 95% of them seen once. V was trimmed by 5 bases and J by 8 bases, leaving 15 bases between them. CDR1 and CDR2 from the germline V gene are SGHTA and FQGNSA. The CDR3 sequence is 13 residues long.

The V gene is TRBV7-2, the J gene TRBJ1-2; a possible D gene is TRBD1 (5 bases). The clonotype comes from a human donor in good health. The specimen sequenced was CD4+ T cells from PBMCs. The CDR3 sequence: CASSPAGASGYTF. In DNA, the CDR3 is TGTGCCAGCAGCCCAGCCGGGGCCAGCGGCTACACCTTC.